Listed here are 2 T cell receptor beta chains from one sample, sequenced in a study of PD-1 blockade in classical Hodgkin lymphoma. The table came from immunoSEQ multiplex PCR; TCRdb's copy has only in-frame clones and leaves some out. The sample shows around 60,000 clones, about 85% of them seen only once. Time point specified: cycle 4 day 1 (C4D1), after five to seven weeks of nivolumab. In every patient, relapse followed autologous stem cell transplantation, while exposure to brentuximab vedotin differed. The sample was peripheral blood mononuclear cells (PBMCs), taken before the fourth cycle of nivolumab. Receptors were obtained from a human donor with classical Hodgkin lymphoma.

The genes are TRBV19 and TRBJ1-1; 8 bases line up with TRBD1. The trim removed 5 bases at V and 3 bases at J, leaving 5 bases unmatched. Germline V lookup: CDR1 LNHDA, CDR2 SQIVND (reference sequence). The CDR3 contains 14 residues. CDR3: CASSPGTGYTEAFF. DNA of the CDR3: TGTGCCAGTAGTCCTGGGACAGGATACACTGAAGCTTTCTTT.

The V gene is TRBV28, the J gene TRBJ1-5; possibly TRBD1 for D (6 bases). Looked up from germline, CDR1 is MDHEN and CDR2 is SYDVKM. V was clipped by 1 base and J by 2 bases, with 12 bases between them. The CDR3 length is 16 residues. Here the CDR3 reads CASSLSGAGGNQPQHF. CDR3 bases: TGTGCCAGCAGTTTATCAGGGGCTGGGGGCAATCAGCCCCAGCATTTT.